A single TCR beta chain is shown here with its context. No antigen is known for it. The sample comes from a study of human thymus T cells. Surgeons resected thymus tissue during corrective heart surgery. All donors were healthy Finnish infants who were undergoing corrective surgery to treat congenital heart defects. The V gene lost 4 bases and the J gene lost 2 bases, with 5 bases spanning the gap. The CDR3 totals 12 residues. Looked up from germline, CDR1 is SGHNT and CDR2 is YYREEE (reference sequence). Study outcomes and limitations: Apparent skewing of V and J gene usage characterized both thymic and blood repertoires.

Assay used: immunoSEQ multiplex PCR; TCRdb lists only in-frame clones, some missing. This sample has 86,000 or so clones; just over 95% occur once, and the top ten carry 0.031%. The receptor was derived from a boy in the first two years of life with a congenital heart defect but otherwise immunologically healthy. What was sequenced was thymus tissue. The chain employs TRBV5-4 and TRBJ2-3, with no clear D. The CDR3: CASSPNTDTQYF. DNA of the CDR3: TGTGCCAGCAGCCCGAACACAGATACGCAGTATTTT. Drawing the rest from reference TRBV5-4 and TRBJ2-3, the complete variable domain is ETGVTQSPTHLIKTRGQQVTLRCSSQSGHNTVSWYQQALGQGPQFIFQYYREEENGRGNFPPRFSGLQFPNYSSELNVNALELDDSALYLCASSPNTDTQYFGPGTRLTVL.